Shown below are 22 T cell receptor beta chains from a single sample sequenced in a study of technical replicates of blood from several donors. Method: immunoSEQ multiplex PCR; TCRdb's copy keeps in-frame clones and lacks some. The sample holds fewer than 100,000 clones, approximately 96% seen once. Sequences were obtained from T cells isolated from PBMCs. These receptors were collected from a human donor in good health.

The rearrangement uses TRBV27 and TRBJ2-7, with 14 bases matching TRBD2. V lost 10 bases and J lost 2; bases outside the gene matches: 13. The CDR3 covers 17 residues. Germline CDR1 MNHEY, CDR2 SMNVEV (reference sequence). CDR3: CANTIGTSGSMTYEQYF. The CDR3 nucleotides read TGTGCCAACACAATAGGGACTAGCGGGAGTATGACCTACGAGCAGTACTTC.

V gene TRBV29-1 combines with J gene TRBJ2-3, with 11 bases identical to TRBD2. After removal of 5 bases from V and 2 bases from J, the junction contained 3 bases not matched to a gene. The germline V gene encodes CDR1 SQVTM and CDR2 ANQGSEA. CDR3 length: 14 residues. The CDR3 spells CSVRLAGPTDTQYF. CDR3 coding DNA: TGCAGCGTTAGACTAGCGGGGCCCACAGATACGCAGTATTTT.

The V call is TRBV9, the J call TRBJ2-1; the match to TRBD2 covers 7 bases. Losses at the gene ends were 3 bases for V and 4 bases for J; bases not matched to a gene: 4. This CDR3 is built from 14 residues. CDR1 and CDR2 (germline): SGDLS, YYNGEE. The CDR3 DNA is TGTGCCAGCAGCGCGAGCGGGACTTACAATGAGCAGTTCTTC. As protein: CASSASGTYNEQFF.

The chain recombines TRBV30 with TRBJ2-7, with 8 nucleotides matching TRBD1. The CDR3 consists of 11 residues. Germline CDR1 and CDR2: GTSNPN and SVGIG (reference sequence). After removal of 4 bases from V and 6 bases from J, the junction contained 2 bases not matched to a gene. CDR3 DNA: TGTGCCTGGAATACAGGGGGCGAGCAGTACTTC. It is translated as CAWNTGGEQYF.

The rearrangement links TRBV15 to TRBJ1-2; maybe TRBD1 (6 bases). V dropped 1 base and J dropped 8 bases, with 17 bases sitting between them. Germline lookup yields CDR1 LNHNV and CDR2 YYDKDF (reference sequence). The CDR3 spans 15 residues. CDR3 amino acids: CATSRANRDTKGYTF. CDR3 nucleotide sequence: TGTGCCACCAGCAGAGCCAACAGGGATACTAAGGGCTACACCTTC. Filled out from reference TRBV15 and TRBJ1-2, the complete variable domain reads DAMVIQNPRYQVTQFGKPVTLSCSQTLNHNVMYWYQQKSSQAPKLLFHYYDKDFNNEADTPDNFQSRRPNTSFCFLDIRSPGLGDTAMYLCATSRANRDTKGYTFGSGTRLTVV.

The gene calls are TRBV27 and TRBJ2-1; no clear D. Germline lookup yields CDR1 MNHEY and CDR2 SMNVEV (reference sequence). This CDR3 region has 13 residues. V lost 5 bases to trimming and J lost 4 bases, with 9 bases between them. CDR3 in amino acids: CASSATVYNEQFF. The DNA for the CDR3 is TGTGCCAGCAGTGCAACAGTTTACAATGAGCAGTTCTTC.

V is TRBV6-5 and J is TRBJ1-2, with 9 bases that match TRBD1. The CDR3 contains 13 residues. With 6 bases clipped from V and 4 bases from J, the junction kept 3 bases outside the gene matches. CDR1 is MNHEY, CDR2 SVGAGI, per germline. The CDR3: CASRGTGFYGYTF. CDR3 DNA: TGTGCCAGCAGGGGGACAGGGTTCTATGGCTACACCTTC.

This chain links TRBV7-2 with TRBJ2-3; 7 bases match TRBD1. Germline CDR1 is SGHTA and CDR2 is FQGNSA. Trimming took 4 bases from V and 1 from J; bases not matched to a gene: 2. The CDR3 contains 14 residues. The CDR3 region has the DNA TGTGCCAGCAGCTCCGGACAGGGCACAGATACGCAGTATTTT. Translated, it gives CASSSGQGTDTQYF.

The V call is TRBV7-2, the J call TRBJ2-5, with D possibly being TRBD2 (5 bases). Trimming stripped 1 base from V and 5 bases from J, with 11 bases between. CDR3 length equals 14 residues. From germline, CDR1 is SGHTA and CDR2 FQGNSA. The CDR3 loop reads CASSLGNWRETQYF. The CDR3 coding sequence is TGTGCCAGCAGCTTAGGAAACTGGAGGGAGACCCAGTACTTC.

V gene TRBV7-2 combines with J gene TRBJ2-1; TRBD1 is a possible D gene (6 bases). The CDR3 consists of 15 residues. Germline lookup yields CDR1 SGHTA and CDR2 FQGNSA. With 2 bases removed from V and 1 base from J, the gap between germline ends came to 9 bases. CDR3 loop: CASSLRGGSYNEQFF. The CDR3 nucleotides read TGTGCCAGCAGCTTAAGAGGGGGATCCTACAATGAGCAGTTCTTC. The complete variable domain, with remaining parts taken from reference TRBV7-2 and TRBJ2-1, reads GAGVSQSPSNKVTEKGKDVELRCDPISGHTALYWYRQSLGQGLEFLIYFQGNSAPDKSGLPSDRFSAERTGGSVSTLTIQRTQQEDSAVYLCASSLRGGSYNEQFFGPGTRLTVL.

The chain uses TRBV7-9 and TRBJ1-1, with unresolved D. V lost 1 base and J lost 9, with 6 bases in between. The CDR3 consists of 11 residues. Germline V gene lookup returns CDR1 SEHNR and CDR2 FQNEAQ (reference sequence). CDR3 DNA sequence: TGTGCCAGCAGCTTAGGAGATAAAGCTTTCTTT. Translated: CASSLGDKAFF. The full variable domain, with the rest looked up from reference TRBV7-9 and TRBJ1-1, is DTGVSQNPRHKITKRGQNVTFRCDPISEHNRLYWYRQTLGQGPEFLTYFQNEAQLEKSRLLSDRFSAERPKGSFSTLEIQRTEQGDSAMYLCASSLGDKAFFGQGTRLTVV.

A single count supports this clone. The J gene is TRBJ1-2, the V gene TRBV4-1, with 7 nucleotides matching TRBD1. The junction had 10 bases not matched to a gene; V was cut back by 3 bases and J by 6 bases. The CDR3 has 15 residues. Germline lookup yields CDR1 MGHRA and CDR2 YSYEKL. CDR3 protein: CASSHFNRGGNGYTF. The DNA of the CDR3 is TGCGCCAGCAGCCATTTTAACAGGGGCGGAAATGGCTACACCTTC.

This clone was detected only once. This chain uses TRBV18 with TRBJ1-2; 8 bases map to TRBD1. The CDR3 has 14 residues. Germline trimming cut 0 bases from V and 7 bases from J; bases unmatched to any gene: 4. CDR1 KGHSH and CDR2 LQKENI come from the germline V gene. This CDR3 reads CASSPPGQDSGYTF. In DNA, the CDR3 is TGTGCCAGCTCACCACCGGGACAGGACAGTGGCTACACCTTC.

V gene TRBV4-1 combines with J gene TRBJ2-5; 9 bases agree with TRBD1. V shed 3 bases and J 5 bases; nucleotides not matched to a gene: 7. This CDR3 contains 15 residues. The V gene's germline CDR1 is MGHRA and CDR2 YSYEKL. The CDR3 is CASSQRQGGYETQYF. DNA of the CDR3: TGCGCCAGCAGCCAGCGACAGGGGGGATACGAGACCCAGTACTTC.

The V and J genes are TRBV5-1 and TRBJ2-7; 9 nucleotides align to TRBD2. V dropped 0 bases and J dropped 6; count of bases not matched to a gene: 4. The CDR3 sequence is 14 residues long. Germline V CDR1 and CDR2: SGHRS, YFSETQ. The CDR3 DNA is TGCGCCAGCAGCTTGGGGGGACTAGCTGGCGAGCAGTACTTC. It codes for CASSLGGLAGEQYF.

As for this clone: Other DNA sequences in the same sample also yield this CDR3. The chain joins TRBV4-1 to TRBJ1-1; D remains unclear. Germline V gene lookup returns CDR1 MGHRA and CDR2 YSYEKL. This CDR3 contains 12 residues. Trimming pared 0 bases from V and 8 bases from J, leaving 7 bases between. For the CDR3, the DNA is TGCGCCAGCAGCCAAGATCTACGGGAAGCTTTCTTT. It codes for CASSQDLREAFF.

The rearrangement links TRBV5-1 to TRBJ2-5; 11 nucleotides align to TRBD2. This CDR3 has 16 amino acids. V lost 4 bases, J lost 2 bases, and 7 bases stayed unmatched. CDR1 is SGHRS, CDR2 YFSETQ, per germline. The CDR3 loop is CASSTRTSGYQETQYF. CDR3 nucleotide sequence: TGCGCCAGCAGCACGAGGACTAGCGGGTATCAAGAGACCCAGTACTTC.

This chain connects TRBV4-2 to TRBJ2-7; D unclear. There are 14 residues in the CDR3. The germline gives CDR1 LGHNA, CDR2 YNFKEQ. Between the trimmed V and J ends, which lost 0 bases and 0 bases, there was a span of 6 bases. The CDR3 protein is CASSQEEYSYEQYF. The CDR3 region has the DNA TGTGCCAGCAGCCAAGAAGAGTACTCCTACGAGCAGTACTTC.

This chain connects TRBV7-8 to TRBJ1-5; D might be TRBD1 (6 bases). CDR1 and CDR2 from the germline V gene are SGHVS and FQNEAQ. The CDR3 totals 15 residues. Trimming cost V 5 bases and J 9 bases, with 20 bases left between them. For the CDR3, the DNA is TGTGCCAGCAGCCAAGACTCTAGGGGGAAAGGGCCCCAGCATTTT. Translated, it gives CASSQDSRGKGPQHF.

The rearrangement joins TRBV6-5 to TRBJ2-3, with no clear D. This CDR3 has 13 residues. Trimming took off 9 bases at V and 4 bases at J, with 14 bases between the two ends. CDR1 is MNHEY and CDR2 is SVGAGI in the germline V gene. CDR3 region: CASRRDSSDTQYF. The CDR3 DNA is TGTGCCAGTAGGAGAGACTCTTCAGATACGCAGTATTTT.

The chain employs TRBV25-1 and TRBJ1-1; no reliable D call. Germline V gene data show CDR1 as MGHDK and CDR2 as SYGVNS. The CDR3 contains 17 residues. V lost 1 base to trimming and J lost 0 bases, with 15 bases between them. The CDR3 nucleotides are TGTGCCAGCAGTGAATCGGTGTTGGAGTACATGAACACTGAAGCTTTCTTT. Translated, it gives CASSESVLEYMNTEAFF.

The chain links TRBV7-2 to TRBJ2-7, with 7 bases fitting TRBD2. Germline V lookup: CDR1 SGHTA, CDR2 FQGNSA. Unmatched junction bases numbered 14, after V lost 5 bases and J lost 7 bases. CDR3 length: 15 amino acids. As DNA, the CDR3 is TGTGCCAGCAGCCCAATACGGCGGGAGATGGGGGAGCAGTACTTC. Translation: CASSPIRREMGEQYF. The full variable domain, rest sourced from reference TRBV7-2 and TRBJ2-7, is GAGVSQSPSNKVTEKGKDVELRCDPISGHTALYWYRQSLGQGLEFLIYFQGNSAPDKSGLPSDRFSAERTGGSVSTLTIQRTQQEDSAVYLCASSPIRREMGEQYFGPGTRLTVT.